This TCR beta chain is from a study of blood T cell repertoires in COVID-19. Study-wide context: PBMCs, B-cell-depleted T cells, or T cells were the source of the cDNA or gDNA that made up the material.

Study processing details: How many nucleated cells were present was estimated from reference gene primer amplification. Clones were read by immunoSEQ multiplex PCR, and TCRdb kept only the in-frame ones, dropping some. V, J and clone size derive from that table, while D and trimming were established from the DNA sequence. The table records 120,000 or so clones, more than 70% of them present only once. There are 16 residues in the CDR3. The ends were cut back, 0 bases at V and 0 bases at J, with 10 bases in the middle. Germline values: CDR1 SEHNR, CDR2 FQNEAQ (reference sequence). Sequences were obtained from peripheral blood. This chain links TRBV7-9 with TRBJ2-3; no definite D call. The source is a woman aged 80 or over with acute or convalescent COVID-19. The CDR3 reads CASSLAVLPSTDTQYF. CDR3 in DNA: TGTGCCAGCAGCTTAGCGGTACTACCGAGCACAGATACGCAGTATTTT.